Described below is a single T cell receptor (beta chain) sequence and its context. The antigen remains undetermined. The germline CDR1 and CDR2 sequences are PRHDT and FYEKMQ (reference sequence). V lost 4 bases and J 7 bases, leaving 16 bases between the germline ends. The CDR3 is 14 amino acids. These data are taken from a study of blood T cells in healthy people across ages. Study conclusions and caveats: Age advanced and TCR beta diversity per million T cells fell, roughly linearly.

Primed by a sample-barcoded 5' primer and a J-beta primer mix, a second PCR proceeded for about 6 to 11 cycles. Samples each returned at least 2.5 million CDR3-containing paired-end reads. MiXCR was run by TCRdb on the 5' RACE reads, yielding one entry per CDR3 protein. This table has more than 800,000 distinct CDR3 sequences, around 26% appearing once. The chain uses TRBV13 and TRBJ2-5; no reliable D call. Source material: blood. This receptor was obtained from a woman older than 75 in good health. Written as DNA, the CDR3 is TGTGCCAGCAGCTCCGACGACCCAAGATGGACCCAGTACTTC. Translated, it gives CASSSDDPRWTQYF.